This T cell receptor (beta chain) was captured in a study of beta chain features in type 1 diabetes. Turning to the study itself: Sorted cells from all samples, numbering roughly 100,000,000, were examined. Study outcomes and limitations: Shortening of TCRB CDR3s, moderate but significant, appeared in all four CD4+ subsets of Type 1 diabetes patients.

This clone turned up a few times. What it binds is unknown. Every isolated RNA sample was fully reverse transcribed, so sequencing captured expressed TCRB transcripts. Profiling relied on immunoSEQ multiplex PCR, and the TCRdb table lists in-frame clones only, not all of them. The data hold some 900,000 clones, with 15% to 20% observed a single time. CDR1 and CDR2 from the germline V gene are MNHNS and SASEGT. The length of the CDR3 is 15 residues. V was pared by 5 bases and J by 0 bases, with 10 bases between. Researchers reported sorting CD4+ naive, central memory, regulatory and stem cell-like memory cells via CD45RO/CCR7/CD25/CD127/CD95/CD27.

V is TRBV6-1 and J is TRBJ1-4; D remains ambiguous. The TCR sequence derives from a woman aged 18-30 years in good health. Sample: naive CD4+ T cells from blood. The CDR3: CASSIGRSTNEKLFF. DNA of the CDR3: TGTGCCAGCAGTATAGGACGGTCAACTAATGAAAAACTGTTTTTT.